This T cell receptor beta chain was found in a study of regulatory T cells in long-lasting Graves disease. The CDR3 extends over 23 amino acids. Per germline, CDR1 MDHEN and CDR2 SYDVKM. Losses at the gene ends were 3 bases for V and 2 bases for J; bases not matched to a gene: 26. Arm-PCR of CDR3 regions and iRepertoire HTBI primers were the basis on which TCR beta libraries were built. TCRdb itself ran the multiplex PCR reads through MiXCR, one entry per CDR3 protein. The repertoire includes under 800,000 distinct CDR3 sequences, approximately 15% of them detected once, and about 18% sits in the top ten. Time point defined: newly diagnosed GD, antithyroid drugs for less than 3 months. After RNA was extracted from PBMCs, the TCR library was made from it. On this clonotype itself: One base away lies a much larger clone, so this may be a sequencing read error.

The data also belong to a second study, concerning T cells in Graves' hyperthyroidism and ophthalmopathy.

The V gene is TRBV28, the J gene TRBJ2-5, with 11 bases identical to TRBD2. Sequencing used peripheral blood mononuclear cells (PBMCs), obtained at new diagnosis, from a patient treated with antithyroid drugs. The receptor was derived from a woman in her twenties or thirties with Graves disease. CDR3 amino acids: CASSFPPGPRTDPRLAGQETQYF. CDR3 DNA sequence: TGTGCCAGCAGTTTCCCGCCGGGACCCAGGACAGATCCGAGACTAGCGGGACAAGAGACCCAGTACTTC.